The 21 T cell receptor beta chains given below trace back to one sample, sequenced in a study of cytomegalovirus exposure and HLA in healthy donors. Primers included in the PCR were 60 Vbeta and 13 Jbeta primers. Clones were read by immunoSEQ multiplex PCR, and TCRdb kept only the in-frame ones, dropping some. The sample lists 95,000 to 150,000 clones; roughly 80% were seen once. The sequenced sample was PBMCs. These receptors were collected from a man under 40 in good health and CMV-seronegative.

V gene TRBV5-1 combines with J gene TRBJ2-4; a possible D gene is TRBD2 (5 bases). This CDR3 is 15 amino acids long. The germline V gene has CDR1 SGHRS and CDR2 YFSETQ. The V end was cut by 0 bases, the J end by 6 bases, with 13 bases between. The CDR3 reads CASSLAGRSGNIQYF. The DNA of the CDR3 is TGCGCCAGCAGCTTGGCGGGCCGGAGCGGAAACATTCAGTACTTC.

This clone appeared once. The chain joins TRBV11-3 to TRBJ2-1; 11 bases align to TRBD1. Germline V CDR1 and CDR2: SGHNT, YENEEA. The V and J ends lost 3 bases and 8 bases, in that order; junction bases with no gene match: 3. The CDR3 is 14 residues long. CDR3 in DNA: TGTGCCAGCAGCTTCGGACAGGGGGCGGATGAGCAGTTCTTC. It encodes CASSFGQGADEQFF.

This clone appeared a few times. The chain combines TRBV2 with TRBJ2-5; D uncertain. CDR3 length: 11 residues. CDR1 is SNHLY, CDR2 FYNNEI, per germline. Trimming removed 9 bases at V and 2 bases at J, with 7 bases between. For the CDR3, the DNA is TGTGCCAGTAAAGAGCAAGAGACCCAGTACTTC. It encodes CASKEQETQYF.

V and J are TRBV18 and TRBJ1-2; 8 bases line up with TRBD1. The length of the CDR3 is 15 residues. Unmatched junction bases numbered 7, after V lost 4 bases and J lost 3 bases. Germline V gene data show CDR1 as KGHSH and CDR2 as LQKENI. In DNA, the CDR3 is TGTGCCAGCTCACGTGACAGGGGAATCGACTATGGCTACACCTTC. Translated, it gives CASSRDRGIDYGYTF.

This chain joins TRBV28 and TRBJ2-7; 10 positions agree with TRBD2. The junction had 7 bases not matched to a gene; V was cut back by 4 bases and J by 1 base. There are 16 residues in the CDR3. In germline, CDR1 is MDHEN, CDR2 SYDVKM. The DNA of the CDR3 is TGTGCCAGCAGTTCTTTTAGCGGGGGGCCATCCTACGAGCAGTACTTC. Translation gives CASSSFSGGPSYEQYF.

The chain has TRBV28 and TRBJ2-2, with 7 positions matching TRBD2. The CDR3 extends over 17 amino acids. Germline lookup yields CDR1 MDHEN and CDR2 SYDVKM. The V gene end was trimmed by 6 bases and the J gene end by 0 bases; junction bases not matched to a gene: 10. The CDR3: CASSSLLTSANTGELFF. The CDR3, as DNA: TGTGCCAGCAGCTCGCTACTCACTAGCGCGAACACCGGGGAGCTGTTTTTT.

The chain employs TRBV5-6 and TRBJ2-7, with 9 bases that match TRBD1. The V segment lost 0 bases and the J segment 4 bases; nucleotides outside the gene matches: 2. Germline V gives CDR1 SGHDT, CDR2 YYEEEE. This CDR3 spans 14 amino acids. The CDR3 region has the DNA TGTGCCAGCAGCTTGGACAGGGGGCCTTACGAGCAGTACTTC. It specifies CASSLDRGPYEQYF.

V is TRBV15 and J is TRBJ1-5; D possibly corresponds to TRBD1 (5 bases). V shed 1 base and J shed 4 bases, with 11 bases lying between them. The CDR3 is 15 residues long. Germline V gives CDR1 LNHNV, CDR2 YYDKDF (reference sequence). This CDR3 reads CATSRAGAGNQPQHF. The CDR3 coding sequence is TGTGCCACCAGCAGAGCTGGGGCAGGGAATCAGCCCCAGCATTTT.

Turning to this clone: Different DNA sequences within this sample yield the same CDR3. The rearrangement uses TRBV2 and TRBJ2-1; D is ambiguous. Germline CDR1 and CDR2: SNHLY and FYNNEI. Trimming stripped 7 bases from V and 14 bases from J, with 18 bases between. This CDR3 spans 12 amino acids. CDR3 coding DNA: TGTGCCAGCAACGATATTCTAACTAAGGAGTTCTTC. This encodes CASNDILTKEFF.

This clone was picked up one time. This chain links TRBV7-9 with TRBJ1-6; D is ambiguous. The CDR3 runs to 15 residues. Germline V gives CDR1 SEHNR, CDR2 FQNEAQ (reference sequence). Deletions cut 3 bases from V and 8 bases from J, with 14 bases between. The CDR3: CASSFGLPGDSPLHF. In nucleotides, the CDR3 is TGTGCCAGCAGCTTTGGACTCCCGGGCGATTCACCCCTCCACTTT.

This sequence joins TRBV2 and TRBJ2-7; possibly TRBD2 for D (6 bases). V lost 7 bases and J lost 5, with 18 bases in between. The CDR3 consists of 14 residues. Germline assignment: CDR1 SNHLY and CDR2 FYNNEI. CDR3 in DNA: TGTGCCAGCACCGAGGTACTAGCCTACCACGAGCAGTACTTC. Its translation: CASTEVLAYHEQYF.

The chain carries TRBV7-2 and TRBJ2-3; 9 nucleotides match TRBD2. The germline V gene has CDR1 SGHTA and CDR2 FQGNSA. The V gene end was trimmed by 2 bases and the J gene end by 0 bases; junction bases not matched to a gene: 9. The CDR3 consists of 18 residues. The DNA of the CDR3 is TGTGCCAGCAGCTTACTCAGAGAAGCGGGGGGTAGCACAGATACGCAGTATTTT. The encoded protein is CASSLLREAGGSTDTQYF.

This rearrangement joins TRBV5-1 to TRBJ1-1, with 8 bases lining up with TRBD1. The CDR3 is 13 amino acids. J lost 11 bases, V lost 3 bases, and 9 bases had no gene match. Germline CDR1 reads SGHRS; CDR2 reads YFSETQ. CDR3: CASSSGQDERAFF. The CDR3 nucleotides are TGCGCCAGCAGCTCGGGACAGGACGAAAGGGCTTTCTTT.

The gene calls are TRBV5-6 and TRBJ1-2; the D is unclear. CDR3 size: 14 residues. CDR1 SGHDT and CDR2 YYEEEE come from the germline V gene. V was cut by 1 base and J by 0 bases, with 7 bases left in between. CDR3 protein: CASSLFLANYGYTF. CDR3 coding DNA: TGTGCCAGCAGCTTGTTCCTCGCTAACTATGGCTACACCTTC.

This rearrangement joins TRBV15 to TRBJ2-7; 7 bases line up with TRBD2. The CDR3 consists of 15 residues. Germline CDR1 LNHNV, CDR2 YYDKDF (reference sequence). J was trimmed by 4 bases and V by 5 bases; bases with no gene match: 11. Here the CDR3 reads CATSLGGEGTYEQYF. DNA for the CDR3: TGTGCCACCAGCCTTGGGGGGGAGGGGACTTACGAGCAGTACTTC.

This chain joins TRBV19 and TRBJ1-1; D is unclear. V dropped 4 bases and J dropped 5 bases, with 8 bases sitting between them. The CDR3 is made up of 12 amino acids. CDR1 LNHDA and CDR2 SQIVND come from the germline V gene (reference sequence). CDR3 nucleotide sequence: TGTGCCAGTAGTAAGGCGGAGACTGAAGCTTTCTTT. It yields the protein CASSKAETEAFF.

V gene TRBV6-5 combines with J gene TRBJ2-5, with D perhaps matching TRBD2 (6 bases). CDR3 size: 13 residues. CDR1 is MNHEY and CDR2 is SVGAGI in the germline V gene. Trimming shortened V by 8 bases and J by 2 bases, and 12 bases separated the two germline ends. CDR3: CASGGLIQETQYF. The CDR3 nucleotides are TGTGCCAGCGGGGGGTTAATACAAGAGACCCAGTACTTC.

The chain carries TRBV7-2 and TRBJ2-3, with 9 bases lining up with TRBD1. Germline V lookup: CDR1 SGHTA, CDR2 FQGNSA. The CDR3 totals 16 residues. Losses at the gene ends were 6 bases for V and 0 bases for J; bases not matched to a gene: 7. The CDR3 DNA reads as TGTGCCAGCAGAAGAAACAGGGGGCGAAGCACAGATACGCAGTATTTT. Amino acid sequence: CASRRNRGRSTDTQYF.

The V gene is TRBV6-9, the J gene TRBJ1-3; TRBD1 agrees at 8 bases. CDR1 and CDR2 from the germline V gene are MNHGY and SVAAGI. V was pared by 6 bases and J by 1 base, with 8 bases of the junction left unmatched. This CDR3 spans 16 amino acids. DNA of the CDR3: TGTGCCAGCAGCCCCTCTTGGACAGGGTCTGGAAACACCATATATTTT. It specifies CASSPSWTGSGNTIYF.

In DNA form, the CDR3 reads TGCGCCAGCAGCCACCTTCTGTGGGGGGAGGGATACAATGAGCAGTTCTTC. Its protein is CASSHLLWGEGYNEQFF. The rearrangement uses TRBV4-3 and TRBJ2-1; 7 bases map to TRBD2. This CDR3 has 17 amino acids. With 3 bases clipped from V and 4 bases from J, the junction kept 12 bases outside the gene matches. Germline V gives CDR1 LGHNA, CDR2 YSLEER.

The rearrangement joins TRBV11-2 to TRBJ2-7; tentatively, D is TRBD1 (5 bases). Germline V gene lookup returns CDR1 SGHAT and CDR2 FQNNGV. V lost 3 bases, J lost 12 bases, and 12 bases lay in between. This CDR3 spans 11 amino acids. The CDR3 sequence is CASSFQDKGYF. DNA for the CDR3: TGTGCCAGCAGCTTTCAGGACAAAGGGTACTTC.